The clone carrying this T cell receptor (beta chain) occurred once. Its cognate antigen is unknown. This specimen belongs to a study of cytomegalovirus exposure and HLA in healthy donors. CDR1 and CDR2 (germline): SGHRS, YFSETQ. CDR3 size: 13 residues. V shed 4 bases and J shed 5 bases, with 12 bases lying between them. Points from the study as a whole: Rare TCR sequences predominated, though certain public TCRs were found in many donors. Common viral pathogens seemed to be connected with several of the most significant clusters, according to a later analysis.

Use of 60 Vbeta and 13 Jbeta primers characterized the PCR. The data were produced by immunoSEQ multiplex PCR, yet TCRdb's version contains in-frame clones alone and is incomplete. In the table there are around 120,000 clones, 70% to 75% of which are singletons. V gene TRBV5-1 combines with J gene TRBJ2-5, with a tentative D call TRBD1 (6 bases). The sequencing sample was made of PBMCs. This sequence originates from a woman in her late teens or twenties in good health and CMV-seronegative. The CDR3 nucleotides are TGCGCCAGCAGCGTAGGGGGTGCGGAGACCCAGTACTTC. Protein sequence: CASSVGGAETQYF.